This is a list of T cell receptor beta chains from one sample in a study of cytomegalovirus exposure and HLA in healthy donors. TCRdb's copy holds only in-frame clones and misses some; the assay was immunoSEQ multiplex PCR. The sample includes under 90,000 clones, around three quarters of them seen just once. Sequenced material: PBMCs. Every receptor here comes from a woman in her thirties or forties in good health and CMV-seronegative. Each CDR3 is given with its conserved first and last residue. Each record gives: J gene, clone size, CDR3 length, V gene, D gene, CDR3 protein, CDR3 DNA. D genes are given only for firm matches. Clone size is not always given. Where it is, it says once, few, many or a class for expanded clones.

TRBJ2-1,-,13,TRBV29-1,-,CSVGWGLDNEQFF,TGCAGCGTCGGATGGGGGCTGGACAATGAGCAGTTCTTC
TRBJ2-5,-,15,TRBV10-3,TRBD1,CAISERDRGQETQYF,TGTGCCATCAGTGAGCGGGACAGGGGACAAGAGACCCAGTACTTC
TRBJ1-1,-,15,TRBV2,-,CASSEDRAGLTEAFF,TGTGCCAGCAGTGAAGACAGGGCTGGTTTAACTGAAGCTTTCTTT
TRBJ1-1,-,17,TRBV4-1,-,CASSQDPPQDFDTEAFF,TGCGCCAGCAGCCAAGATCCCCCCCAGGATTTCGACACTGAAGCTTTCTTT
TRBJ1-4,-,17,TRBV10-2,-,CASSDWGRVTTNEKLFF,TGCGCCAGCAGTGATTGGGGCAGAGTGACAACTAATGAAAAACTGTTTTTT
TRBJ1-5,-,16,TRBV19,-,CASSIGQGHSNQPQHF,TGTGCCAGTAGTATTGGCCAGGGGCATAGCAATCAGCCCCAGCATTTT
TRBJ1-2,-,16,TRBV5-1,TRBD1,CASSWGQGADRYGYTF,TGCGCCAGCAGCTGGGGACAGGGGGCGGATCGCTATGGCTACACCTTC
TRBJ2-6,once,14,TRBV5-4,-,CASSLGVGANVLTF,TGTGCCAGCAGCTTGGGAGTGGGGGCCAACGTCCTGACTTTC
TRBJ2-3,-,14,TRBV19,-,CASSNGQSTDTQYF,TGTGCCAGTAGTAATGGTCAGAGCACAGATACGCAGTATTTT
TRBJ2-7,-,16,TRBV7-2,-,CASSLASTGSYYEQYF,TGTGCCAGCAGCTTAGCCTCCACGGGATCTTACTACGAGCAGTACTTC
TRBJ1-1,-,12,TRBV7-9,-,CASSLASGEAFF,TGTGCCAGCAGCCTCGCTTCAGGTGAAGCTTTCTTT
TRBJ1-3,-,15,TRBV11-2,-,CASSLFGGSGNTIYF,TGTGCCAGCAGCTTGTTTGGAGGCTCTGGAAACACCATATATTTT
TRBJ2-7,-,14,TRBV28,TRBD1,CASSSPGQVYEQYF,TGTGCCAGCAGCTCTCCCGGACAGGTATACGAGCAGTACTTC
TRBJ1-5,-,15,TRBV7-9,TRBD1,CATQATGTGSQPQHF,TGTGCCACCCAGGCTACCGGGACAGGGAGTCAGCCCCAGCATTTT
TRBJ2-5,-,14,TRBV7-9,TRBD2,CASGRRGGQETQYF,TGTGCCAGCGGCCGACGGGGGGGCCAAGAGACCCAGTACTTC
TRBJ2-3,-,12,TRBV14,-,CASSPTRDTQYF,TGTGCCAGCAGTCCAACTAGAGATACGCAGTATTTT
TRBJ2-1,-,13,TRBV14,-,CASSLLESPPKFF,TGTGCCAGCAGCCTACTCGAGTCGCCACCCAAGTTCTTC
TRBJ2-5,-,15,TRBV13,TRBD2,CASRNWRGGGETQYF,TGTGCCAGCAGAAATTGGCGGGGGGGCGGGGAGACCCAGTACTTC
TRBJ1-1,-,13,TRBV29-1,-,CSVLGGMNTEAFF,TGCAGCGTTTTGGGGGGAATGAACACTGAAGCTTTCTTT
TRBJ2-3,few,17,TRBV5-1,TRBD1,CASSLSLSTGYTDTQYF,TGCGCCAGCAGCTTGTCCCTCTCGACAGGGTACACAGATACGCAGTATTTT
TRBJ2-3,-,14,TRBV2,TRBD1,CASIRDRFTDTQYF,TGTGCCAGCATTCGGGACAGGTTCACAGATACGCAGTATTTT
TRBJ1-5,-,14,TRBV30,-,CAWSVWRGAQPQHF,TGTGCCTGGAGTGTCTGGAGGGGAGCCCAGCCCCAGCATTTT
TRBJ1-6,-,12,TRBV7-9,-,CASSLELSPLHF,TGTGCCAGCAGCTTAGAACTGTCACCCCTCCACTTT
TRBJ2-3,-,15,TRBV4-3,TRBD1,CASSQETGGKDTQYF,TGCGCCAGCAGCCAAGAGACAGGGGGCAAAGATACGCAGTATTTT
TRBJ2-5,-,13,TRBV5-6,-,CASSLVAWETQYF,TGTGCCAGCAGCTTAGTAGCTTGGGAGACCCAGTACTTC
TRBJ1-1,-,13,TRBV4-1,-,CASSLLDRGEAFF,TGCGCCAGCAGCCTCCTCGATAGGGGTGAAGCTTTCTTT
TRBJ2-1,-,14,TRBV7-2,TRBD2,CASSGTRGRDEQFF,TGTGCCAGCAGTGGGACTAGAGGGAGGGATGAGCAGTTCTTC
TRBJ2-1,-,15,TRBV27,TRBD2,CASSWSPPGLAGEFF,TGTGCCAGCAGTTGGTCCCCGCCGGGACTAGCGGGGGAGTTCTTC
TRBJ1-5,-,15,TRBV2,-,CASSAVEGGLLPQHF,TGTGCCAGCAGCGCCGTAGAGGGGGGGCTTTTGCCCCAGCATTTT
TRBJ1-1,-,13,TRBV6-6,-,CASSRLTNTEAFF,TGTGCCAGCAGTAGGCTGACTAACACTGAAGCTTTCTTT
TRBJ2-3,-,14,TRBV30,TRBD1,CAWRGDRGMDTQYF,TGTGCCTGGAGGGGGGACAGGGGGATGGATACGCAGTATTTT
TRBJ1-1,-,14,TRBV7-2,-,CASSWRRQDTEAFF,TGTGCCAGCAGCTGGAGGCGACAGGACACTGAAGCTTTCTTT
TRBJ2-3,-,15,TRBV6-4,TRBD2,CASSELAGRTDTQYF,TGTGCCAGCAGTGAACTAGCGGGGCGCACAGATACGCAGTATTTT
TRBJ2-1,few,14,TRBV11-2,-,CASSLLGQNNEQFF,TGTGCCAGCAGCTTACTAGGCCAAAACAATGAGCAGTTCTTC
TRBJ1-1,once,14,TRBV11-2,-,CASSFEGVGTEAFF,TGTGCCAGCAGCTTCGAGGGGGTCGGCACTGAAGCTTTCTTT
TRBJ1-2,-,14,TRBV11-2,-,CASSLVPDDYGYTF,TGTGCCAGCAGCTTAGTTCCAGATGACTATGGCTACACCTTC
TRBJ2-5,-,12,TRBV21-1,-,CASSKQGETQYF,TGTGCCAGCAGCAAACAGGGAGAGACCCAGTACTTC
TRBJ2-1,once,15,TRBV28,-,CASSFDSDYYNEQFF,TGTGCCAGCAGTTTTGATTCGGACTACTACAATGAGCAGTTCTTC
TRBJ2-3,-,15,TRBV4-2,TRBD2,CASSQGKREGDTQYF,TGTGCCAGCAGCCAAGGGAAGCGGGAGGGTGATACGCAGTATTTT
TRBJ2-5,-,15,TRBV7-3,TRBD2,CASSLSAGGGETQYF,TGTGCCAGCAGCTTAAGCGCGGGAGGGGGGGAGACCCAGTACTTC
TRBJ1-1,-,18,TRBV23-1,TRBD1,CASSQSVLGDRMNTEAFF,TGCGCCAGCAGTCAATCGGTTCTTGGGGACAGGATGAACACTGAAGCTTTCTTT
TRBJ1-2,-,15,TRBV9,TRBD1,CASSATGVPNYGYTF,TGTGCCAGCAGCGCTACAGGGGTCCCTAACTATGGCTACACCTTC
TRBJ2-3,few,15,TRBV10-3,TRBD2,CATLRGELETDTQYF,TGTGCCACCCTTCGGGGGGAATTGGAGACAGATACGCAGTATTTT
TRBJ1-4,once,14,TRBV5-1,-,CASSFDGSNEKLFF,TGCGCCAGCAGCTTTGACGGGTCTAATGAAAAACTGTTTTTT
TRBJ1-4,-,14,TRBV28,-,CASSWPPDNEKLFF,TGTGCCAGCAGTTGGCCCCCAGATAATGAAAAACTGTTTTTT
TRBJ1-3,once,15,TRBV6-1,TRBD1,CASSLGTAPGNTIYF,TGTGCCAGCAGCCTAGGGACAGCCCCTGGAAACACCATATATTTT
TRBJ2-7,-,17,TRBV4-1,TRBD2,CASSQERAGLVSYEQYF,TGCGCCAGCAGCCAAGAGAGGGCGGGACTAGTCTCCTACGAGCAGTACTTC
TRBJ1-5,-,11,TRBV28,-,CASSSLQPQHF,TGTGCCAGCAGTTCTCTCCAGCCCCAGCATTTT